One T cell receptor (beta chain) is described in this entry. Its antigen is not known. The V segment lost 3 bases and the J segment 7 bases; nucleotides outside the gene matches: 5. Germline lookup yields CDR1 SGDLS and CDR2 YYNGEE. The CDR3 totals 14 residues. The source of the sample is a study of cytotoxic CD8 clonotypes in ibrutinib-treated CLL. Findings and caveats of the study: T-cell clonality at baseline went above that of age-matched healthy donors and rose and fell with circulating CD8+ T-cell counts.

Some clones are missing from TCRdb's copy, which holds only in-frame ones; the method was immunoSEQ multiplex PCR. The sample has 200,000 to 250,000 clones; more than 65% are singletons. The clonotype was recovered from a human donor with chronic lymphocytic leukemia. Sequences were derived from PBMCs, sampled after 12 months of ibrutinib treatment. The rearrangement uses TRBV9 and TRBJ2-7, with 12 positions matching TRBD2. The CDR3 region is CASSEGGLAGEQYF. The CDR3 nucleotides are TGTGCCAGCAGCGAGGGCGGACTAGCGGGGGAGCAGTACTTC.